A selection of T cell receptor beta chains follows, all from one sample in a study of T cells in localized non-small cell lung cancer. The method was immunoSEQ multiplex PCR; TCRdb's version includes in-frame clones alone and lacks a portion of them. Of more than 30,000 clones in the sample, 65% to 90% were seen once. The specimen comprised peripheral blood, sampled before any cancer treatment. All receptors come from a male donor older than 55 with stage III lung adenocarcinoma. Both conserved end residues are part of each CDR3.

CDR3aa: CASSLLWTTYNEQFF
j_gene: TRBJ2-1
v_gene: TRBV19

CDR3aa: CASSFTDRVSGYEQYF
j_gene: TRBJ2-7
v_gene: TRBV7-9

CDR3aa: CASSFLGGQDYEQYF
j_gene: TRBJ2-7
v_gene: TRBV27

CDR3aa: CASSPPGGAEAFF
j_gene: TRBJ1-1
v_gene: TRBV18

CDR3aa: CSAPGPYEQYF
j_gene: TRBJ2-7
v_gene: TRBV20-1

CDR3aa: CASGLVALRSQGAGHEQYF
j_gene: TRBJ2-7
v_gene: TRBV12-5

CDR3aa: CASSFRLAGGEEQFF
j_gene: TRBJ2-1
v_gene: TRBV5-4

CDR3aa: CASSSDSWSAEAFF
j_gene: TRBJ1-1
v_gene: TRBV7-9

CDR3aa: CASRGGGGDTDTQYF
j_gene: TRBJ2-3
v_gene: TRBV6-5

CDR3aa: CASSLRGTGYVGTEAFF
j_gene: TRBJ1-1
v_gene: TRBV5-6

CDR3aa: CAWSRGVDQPQHF
j_gene: TRBJ1-5
v_gene: TRBV30

CDR3aa: CASSPEYGQAYEQYF
j_gene: TRBJ2-7
v_gene: TRBV7-6

CDR3aa: CASSKEDRETEAFF
j_gene: TRBJ1-1
v_gene: TRBV21-1

CDR3aa: CASRSRESYGYTF
j_gene: TRBJ1-2
v_gene: TRBV6-5

CDR3aa: CSASRGYGYTF
j_gene: TRBJ1-2
v_gene: TRBV20-1

CDR3aa: CSVGPGPDTQYF
j_gene: TRBJ2-3
v_gene: TRBV29-1

CDR3aa: CSVGLAGNTDTQYF
j_gene: TRBJ2-3
v_gene: TRBV29-1

CDR3aa: CASSLSGTGASNSPLHF
j_gene: TRBJ1-6
v_gene: TRBV5-1

CDR3aa: CASRTDRANYGYTF
j_gene: TRBJ1-2
v_gene: TRBV6-5

CDR3aa: CASSPARDRGYEQYF
j_gene: TRBJ2-7
v_gene: TRBV18

CDR3aa: CASSLERANEKLFF
j_gene: TRBJ1-4
v_gene: TRBV5-1

CDR3aa: CASSLTVIEQFF
j_gene: TRBJ2-1
v_gene: TRBV5-1

CDR3aa: CASSFGGPRETQYF
j_gene: TRBJ2-5
v_gene: TRBV11-1

CDR3aa: CASMPGQGSYGYTF
j_gene: TRBJ1-2
v_gene: TRBV5-4

CDR3aa: CASSLLTGELFF
j_gene: TRBJ2-2
v_gene: TRBV28

CDR3aa: CASSTGPTNEKLFF
j_gene: TRBJ1-4
v_gene: TRBV4-1

CDR3aa: CASRADLGWETQYF
j_gene: TRBJ2-5
v_gene: TRBV6-1

CDR3aa: CASRPDLPDTQYF
j_gene: TRBJ2-3
v_gene: TRBV28

CDR3aa: CASSPQPTDTQYF
j_gene: TRBJ2-3
v_gene: TRBV7-3

CDR3aa: CAWSGTGAYEQYF
j_gene: TRBJ2-7
v_gene: TRBV30

CDR3aa: CASSPRRATNYGYTF
j_gene: TRBJ1-2
v_gene: TRBV9

CDR3aa: CASSDFHSNQPQHF
j_gene: TRBJ1-5
v_gene: TRBV6-4

CDR3aa: CASSLLASSYNSPLHF
j_gene: TRBJ1-6
v_gene: TRBV7-3

CDR3aa: CASSLQGARETQYF
j_gene: TRBJ2-5
v_gene: TRBV14

CDR3aa: CASSREGAGEKLFF
j_gene: TRBJ1-4
v_gene: TRBV2

CDR3aa: CAIHLRGHGYTF
j_gene: TRBJ1-2
v_gene: TRBV19

CDR3aa: CASSLSPLDYEQYF
j_gene: TRBJ2-7
v_gene: TRBV7-9

CDR3aa: CASNTMGIWDTEAFF
j_gene: TRBJ1-1
v_gene: TRBV6-1

CDR3aa: CASRGPGLYTDTQYF
j_gene: TRBJ2-3
v_gene: TRBV7-2

CDR3aa: CASSRDFQPNTEAFF
j_gene: TRBJ1-1
v_gene: TRBV9

CDR3aa: CAWVRGAREQYF
j_gene: TRBJ2-7
v_gene: TRBV30

CDR3aa: CALRGTGGTEAFF
j_gene: TRBJ1-1
v_gene: TRBV10-3

CDR3aa: CSVKLLALGAYNEQFF
j_gene: TRBJ2-1
v_gene: TRBV29-1

CDR3aa: CASREQGGGTDTQYF
j_gene: TRBJ2-3
v_gene: TRBV5-1

CDR3aa: CASSLRGATEAFF
j_gene: TRBJ1-1
v_gene: TRBV25-1

CDR3aa: CASSVRDRGSYGYTF
j_gene: TRBJ1-2
v_gene: TRBV2

CDR3aa: CSVAPPGQDTEAFF
j_gene: TRBJ1-1
v_gene: TRBV29-1

CDR3aa: CATSTAHTDNEQFF
j_gene: TRBJ2-1
v_gene: TRBV15

CDR3aa: CASSRTASQETQYF
j_gene: TRBJ2-5
v_gene: TRBV11-2

CDR3aa: CAWSPDRGSPLHF
j_gene: TRBJ1-6
v_gene: TRBV30

CDR3aa: CASRPPPQGAVVNEQFF
j_gene: TRBJ2-1
v_gene: TRBV5-1

CDR3aa: CASSLGITDTQYF
j_gene: TRBJ2-3
v_gene: TRBV11-3

CDR3aa: CASSRDSGTDTQYF
j_gene: TRBJ2-3
v_gene: TRBV2